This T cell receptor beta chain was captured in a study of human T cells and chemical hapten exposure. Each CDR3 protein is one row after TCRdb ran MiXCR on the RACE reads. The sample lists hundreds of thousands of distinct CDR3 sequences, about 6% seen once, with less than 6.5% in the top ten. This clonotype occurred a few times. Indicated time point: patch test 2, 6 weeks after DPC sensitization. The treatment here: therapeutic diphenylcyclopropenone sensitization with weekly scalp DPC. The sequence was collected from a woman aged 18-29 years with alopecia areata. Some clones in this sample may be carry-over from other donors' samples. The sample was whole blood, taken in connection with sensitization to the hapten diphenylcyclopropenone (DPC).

The CDR3 reads CASGLVQHSGGSQPQHF. In DNA form, the CDR3 reads TGTGCTAGTGGTTTGGTACAGCATTCGGGGGGCTCTCAGCCCCAGCATTTT. The chain uses TRBV12-5 and TRBJ1-5; D may be TRBD1 (6 bases). Trimming removed 0 bases at V and 6 bases at J, with 18 bases between. Germline values: CDR1 LGHNT, CDR2 FRNRAP. The length of the CDR3 is 17 residues.